One and the same sample provided the 24 T cell receptor beta chains below, sequenced in a study of T cells in Graves' hyperthyroidism and ophthalmopathy. Researchers took RNA transcripts and amplified the TCR beta CDR3 regions from them. TCR CDR3 underwent first-round RT-PCR with the HTBI primer set. In TCRdb, the multiplex PCR reads were re-called with MiXCR into one record per CDR3 protein. The sample consists of about 570,000 distinct CDR3 sequences, roughly 50% of them appearing once. Sequencing was performed on peripheral blood or thyroid tissue (not recorded which). These receptors were taken from an adult woman with Graves' disease, either hyperthyroidism or ophthalmopathy (not recorded which).

This chain connects TRBV3-1 to TRBJ1-5; no reliable D call. CDR1 and CDR2 (germline): LGHDT, YNNKEL (reference sequence). V lost 1 base to trimming and J lost 1 base, with 8 bases between them. The CDR3 runs 15 residues. The CDR3 nucleotides read TGTGCCAGCAGCCAAGTCTCGGGGAGCAATCAGCCCCAGCATTTT. This encodes CASSQVSGSNQPQHF.

V is TRBV7-2 and J is TRBJ1-2; D unresolved. Germline V lookup: CDR1 SGHTA, CDR2 FQGNSA. The CDR3 has 15 residues. V lost 7 bases to trimming and J lost 2 bases, with 17 bases between them. The CDR3 bases are TGTGCCAGCAACCGGGAGGTGGCGGGAAACTATGGCTACACCTTC. It yields the protein CASNREVAGNYGYTF.

The V and J genes are TRBV3-1 and TRBJ2-2; maybe TRBD2 (5 bases). The CDR3 is 14 residues long. Germline loops: CDR1 LGHDT, CDR2 YNNKEL (reference sequence). The V and J ends lost 4 bases and 4 bases respectively, with 10 bases between them. CDR3 DNA: TGTGCCAGCAGCCTAAGAGGGCGCACCGGGGAGCTGTTTTTT. The encoded protein is CASSLRGRTGELFF.

Here the CDR3 reads CASSEEEGIGYTF. The CDR3 DNA follows: TGTGCCAGCAGTGAAGAGGAGGGGATTGGCTACACCTTC. This chain links TRBV2 with TRBJ1-2, with D perhaps TRBD1 (5 bases). This CDR3 has 13 residues. V lost 1 base and J lost 7, with 10 bases in between. Germline CDR1 is SNHLY and CDR2 is FYNNEI.

This clonotype was seen repeatedly, ten times or more. V is TRBV20-1 and J is TRBJ1-1; D is possibly TRBD1 (6 bases). The CDR3 contains 13 residues. Per germline, CDR1 DFQATT and CDR2 SNEGSKA (reference sequence). V was cut by 5 bases and J by 4 bases, with 14 bases left in between. The CDR3 loop reads CSAFGGGGTEAFF. DNA for the CDR3: TGCAGTGCTTTCGGAGGAGGGGGCACTGAAGCTTTCTTT.

DNA for the CDR3: TGTGCCAGCAGTTCGACAGGGCTAGGGATCGGCACTGAAGCTTTCTTT. This encodes CASSSTGLGIGTEAFF. V is TRBV7-3 and J is TRBJ1-1; 7 bases fit TRBD1. Germline V gene data show CDR1 as SGHTA and CDR2 as FQGTGA. This CDR3 spans 16 amino acids. The trim removed 6 bases at V and 4 bases at J, leaving 14 bases unmatched.

This clonotype was observed once. The rearrangement joins TRBV10-2 to TRBJ2-7; 8 bases agree with TRBD1. Germline V CDR1 and CDR2: WSHSY, SAAADI. V trimming: 7 bases; J trimming: 5 bases; junction bases outside the gene matches: 7. CDR3 size: 13 residues. The DNA for the CDR3 is TGCGCCAGCATAAGGACAGGGAGGAACGAGCAGTACTTC. As protein: CASIRTGRNEQYF.

This clonotype was picked up many times. This chain uses TRBV12-3 or TRBV12-4 with TRBJ2-7; D is ambiguous. Trimming pared 6 bases from V and 7 bases from J, leaving 16 bases between. This CDR3 comprises 13 residues. The CDR3 loop is CASRFSVFWEQYF. CDR3 DNA sequence: TGTGCCAGCAGGTTCTCGGTCTTTTGGGAGCAGTACTTC.

The V and J genes are TRBV10-1 and TRBJ1-6, with D unclear. CDR3 length equals 13 residues. CDR1 is WNHNN, CDR2 SYGVQD, per germline (reference sequence). V was clipped by 2 bases and J by 10 bases, with 9 bases between them. The CDR3 sequence is CASSEGLRSPLHF. DNA for the CDR3: TGCGCCAGCAGTGAGGGGCTGCGCTCACCCCTCCACTTT.

In this sample, this clonotype turned up many times. The V call is TRBV10-3, the J call TRBJ1-5; possibly TRBD1 for D (5 bases). The V end lost 8 bases, the J end lost 0 bases, and 11 bases lay between the germline ends. This CDR3 is 14 amino acids long. Germline V lookup: CDR1 ENHRY, CDR2 SYGVKD. The CDR3 region is CAIGGYNSNQPQHF. CDR3 in DNA: TGTGCCATCGGGGGTTATAATAGCAATCAGCCCCAGCATTTT.

This chain links TRBV5-1 with TRBJ2-2; D is possibly TRBD1 (5 bases). V lost 7 bases and J 2 bases, leaving 9 bases between the germline ends. CDR1 and CDR2 from the germline V gene are SGHRS and YFSETQ. This CDR3 has 13 residues. CDR3 DNA sequence: TGCGCCAGCCAGGGCAGCAACACCGGGGAGCTGTTTTTT. This gives the protein CASQGSNTGELFF. Supplemented by reference TRBV5-1 and TRBJ2-2, the full variable domain reads KAGVTQTPRYLIKTRGQQVTLSCSPISGHRSVSWYQQTPGQGLQFLFEYFSETQRNKGNFPGRFSGRQFSNSRSEMNVSTLELGDSALYLCASQGSNTGELFFGEGSRLTVL.

This clonotype has ten or more counts. This chain links TRBV20-1 with TRBJ2-2; 11 bases agree with TRBD2. The ends lost 6 bases at V and 8 bases at J; junction bases unmatched: 14. CDR3 length: 16 amino acids. Germline V gives CDR1 DFQATT, CDR2 SNEGSKA (reference sequence). CDR3 nucleotide sequence: TGCAGTGCCCTGGCTAGCGGGAGGATCGCTTCTGGGGAGCTGTTTTTT. Protein sequence: CSALASGRIASGELFF.

This clonotype was found many times. The chain links TRBV5-1 to TRBJ1-2; TRBD1 aligns across 9 bases. This CDR3 spans 14 amino acids. Unmatched junction bases numbered 6, after V lost 7 bases and J lost 2 bases. The germline gives CDR1 SGHRS, CDR2 YFSETQ. The CDR3 loop reads CASREQGANYGYTF. CDR3 nucleotides: TGCGCCAGCCGAGAACAGGGGGCGAACTATGGCTACACCTTC.

The rearrangement links TRBV25-1 to TRBJ1-1; D is uncertain. Deletions cut 6 bases from V and 1 base from J, with 12 bases between. Germline lookup yields CDR1 MGHDK and CDR2 SYGVNS. The CDR3 spans 14 residues. The CDR3 here is CASSKGKWNTEAFF. The CDR3 bases are TGTGCCAGCAGCAAGGGCAAATGGAACACTGAAGCTTTCTTT. The whole variable domain, remainder taken from reference TRBV25-1 and TRBJ1-1, is EADIYQTPRYLVIGTGKKITLECSQTMGHDKMYWYQQDPGMELHLIHYSYGVNSTEKGDLSSESTVSRIRTEHFPLTLESARPSHTSQYLCASSKGKWNTEAFFGQGTRLTVV.

This chain uses TRBV7-2 with TRBJ1-2; 8 bases are a match to TRBD1. CDR1 is SGHTA and CDR2 is FQGNSA in the germline V gene. This CDR3 is built from 14 residues. V dropped 5 bases and J dropped 8; count of bases not matched to a gene: 10. The CDR3 DNA reads TGTGCCAGCAGCCTAAGTGGACAGGGTAACGGCTACACCTTC. This gives the protein CASSLSGQGNGYTF.

Of note for this clonotype: The CDR3 does not end in the conserved phenylalanine or tryptophan, so this is likely a read error. It is unclear where the CDR3 begins or ends on the DNA, so no DNA is shown, and the CDR3 is as TCRdb lists it. The chain combines TRBV24-1 with TRBJ2-5; the D call in the table, TRBD1, was not verified against the DNA. Germline-derived CDR1 and CDR2 are KGHDR and SFDVKD. The CDR3 length equals 8 residues, ends included. CDR3: CATSDLYR.

This clonotype showed up just a few times. The rearrangement links TRBV27 to TRBJ2-7; D is unresolved. CDR3 length: 14 residues. Deletions cut 3 bases from V and 5 bases from J, with 14 bases between. Germline V lookup: CDR1 MNHEY, CDR2 SMNVEV (reference sequence). DNA of the CDR3: TGTGCCAGCAGTTTCACCCCTCGGGCACACGAGCAGTACTTC. Translation gives CASSFTPRAHEQYF.

Only a few counts were recorded for this clonotype. This chain's CDR3 is CSVSGTSQLNYGYTF. CDR3 coding DNA: TGCAGCGTCAGCGGCACGTCACAGCTCAACTATGGCTACACCTTC. This sequence joins TRBV29-1 and TRBJ1-2; D unclear. Trimming cost V 6 bases and J 2 bases, with 19 bases left between them. The CDR3 runs 15 residues. CDR1 is SQVTM and CDR2 is ANQGSEA in the germline V gene.

This clonotype was seen at least ten times. The germline gene is not matched at one end of the junction; a read error may be the cause. The genes are TRBV20-1 and TRBJ1-1; D remains unclear. In germline, CDR1 is DFQATT, CDR2 SNEGSKA (reference sequence). This CDR3 has 11 residues. Here the CDR3 DNA reads TGTCTAGTGGGGTTGAACACTGAAGCTTTCTTT. This gives the protein CLVGLNTEAFF.

The chain links TRBV2 to TRBJ2-7; 11 positions agree with TRBD2. The CDR3 runs 18 residues. Per the germline V gene, CDR1 is SNHLY and CDR2 is FYNNEI. J gave up 4 bases and V 7 bases, and 18 bases lay outside the gene matches. In nucleotides, the CDR3 is TGTGCCAGCAAATTAGGCAGGGGTACTAGCGGGAGTAAGTACGAGCAGTACTTC. It yields the protein CASKLGRGTSGSKYEQYF.

DNA for the CDR3: TGCAGTGCTAGGGGATCCAGTGAAGCTTTCTTT. Its translation is CSARGSSEAFF. The chain is built from TRBV20-1 and TRBJ1-1; no clear D. Between the trimmed V and J ends, which lost 3 bases and 7 bases, there was a span of 9 bases. Germline CDR1 is DFQATT and CDR2 is SNEGSKA (reference sequence). This CDR3 is 11 amino acids long.

The chain links TRBV6-5 to TRBJ1-2; perhaps TRBD1 as D (5 bases). Trimming cost V 5 bases and J 8 bases, with 18 bases left between them. The CDR3 runs to 14 residues. Germline V gene data show CDR1 as MNHEY and CDR2 as SVGAGI. Here the CDR3 reads CASSTPWGGEGYTF. The CDR3 nucleotides read TGTGCCAGCAGTACGCCATGGGGCGGGGAAGGCTACACCTTC.

V gene TRBV12-3 or TRBV12-4 combines with J gene TRBJ1-2; 10 bases map to TRBD1. V lost 6 bases, J lost 8 bases, and 9 bases stayed unmatched. The CDR3 runs to 14 residues. CDR3 bases: TGTGCCAGCAGCCGTACTGACAGGGGGCGAGGCTACACCTTC. Translation gives CASSRTDRGRGYTF.

This clonotype was counted ten times or more. This CDR3 reads CASSPVSGIEAFF. CDR3 in DNA: TGTGCCAGCAGCCCCGTTTCAGGAATTGAAGCTTTCTTT. The rearrangement uses TRBV14 and TRBJ1-1, with D uncertain. V dropped 4 bases and J dropped 7 bases, with 13 bases sitting between them. Germline lookup yields CDR1 SGHDN and CDR2 FVKESK. The CDR3 has 13 amino acids.